This T cell receptor (beta chain) was identified during a study of blood T cell repertoires in COVID-19 (dated by TCRdb to about 2020). About the full investigation: Samples from collaborators originated in the United States, Italy and Spain and spanned both the acute and convalescent phases of COVID-19. Samples came from the ongoing ImmuneRACE study (first 160 participants) plus 1,254 subjects from 6 global collaborators. The sample metadata nearly always contained a de-identified subject ID, COVID-19 status, age in years and sex. The prospective study material was composed of cDNA or gDNA derived from T cells, B-cell-depleted T cells, or PBMCs. Where available, HLA class I and class II types were obtained from metadata supplied by the sample provider rather than from assay-based typing. Deeply sampled blood TCRbeta repertoires from subjects exposed to, actively infected with, or recovered from COVID-19 were included in the dataset. The repertoires were made available in a free public database intended to serve as a resource for research on the immune response to SARS-CoV-2. The paper's findings and limits, for the study overall: How much clinical and demographic metadata was included differed by source and by participant, and the metadata was provided uncurated.

TCRbeta CDR3 regions were amplified from genomic DNA by means of the immunoSEQ Assay, a bias-controlled multiplex PCR. Per the original workflow: The number of nucleated cells in each sample was estimated by amplification of reference gene primers within the assay. To quantify the absolute abundance of each unique TCRbeta CDR3 rearrangement, sequence reads were collapsed and filtered. Productive Simpson clonality was computed per sample as the square root of Simpson's diversity index over productive rearrangements. This is the immuneACCESS table as TCRdb keeps it, with only in-frame sequences that have V and J called. A part of the clones is gone; compared with another copy, unresolved V genes explain less than half, and the rest is unexplained. V and J calls and clone size are as listed in that table; D and trimming were resolved from the DNA. This sample holds about 69,000 clones; roughly three quarters were observed only once. Roughly 50% of the sample belongs to the ten largest clones.

This clone has more than one count but fewer than ten. This receptor's antigen is unknown. No base-level quality is on record; no much larger clone is a single base apart. The CDR3, from cysteine to phenylalanine, totals 13 residues. Of all the DNA, just the CDR3 is kept, 39 bases in frame from base 1. V is cut back by 5 bases and J by 5 bases, with 3 bases in the junction unmatched. As encoded in the germline V gene (reference sequence), CDR1 is LGHDT while CDR2 is YNNKEL. Whole blood was collected in K2EDTA tubes by collaborating institutions according to the institutions' own protocols. For TCRbeta analysis, collaborator samples were shipped as frozen whole blood, as isolated PBMCs, or as DNA extracted from either sample type.

The sequenced sample consisted of peripheral blood. This TCR came from a human donor in a cohort sampled during active COVID-19. The V and J genes are TRBV3-1 (or the pseudogene TRBV3-2) and TRBJ2-3; 8 nucleotides in the junction match TRBD2. CDR3 sequence: CASSTSGGDTQYF. The sequenced DNA: TGTGCCAGCAGCACTAGCGGTGGAGATACGCAGTATTTT.